The source of this T cell receptor (beta chain) is a study of T cell responses to AZD1222 COVID-19 vaccine. Assay: immunoSEQ multiplex PCR; the TCRdb copy retains only in-frame clones and omits some. This sample has under 150,000 clones, with 90% found just once. The CDR3 runs to 17 residues. The chain couples TRBV21-1 to TRBJ2-7. TRBV21-1 is recorded as a pseudogene. This sequence originates from an adult in good health. The specimen was peripheral blood, collected on day 0 of AZD1222 vaccination. CDR3 bases: TGTGCCAGCAGTTCCGAGAAGGGACATATTCGGAGGGGTGGGCAGTGCTTC. Translating gives CASSSEKGHIRRGGQCF.